These 6 T cell receptor beta chains originate from one sample sequenced in a study of long-term antiretroviral therapy in people with HIV. Runs used v3.0 of the immunoSEQ assay and were done at survey level. Sequencing used immunoSEQ multiplex PCR; TCRdb keeps in-frame clones, though not all of them. Of some 16,000 clones listed, roughly 94% are singletons. Source: unsorted PBMCs, taken 6.4 years after starting antiretroviral therapy. The receptors stem from a woman in her 50s with HIV.

The chain employs TRBV6-1 and TRBJ1-3, with a possible D match to TRBD1 (6 bases). The ends were cut back, 8 bases at V and 0 bases at J, with 11 bases in the middle. CDR1 is MNHNS and CDR2 is SASEGT in the germline V gene. The CDR3 loop spans 14 amino acids. The CDR3 loop reads CASATQGSGNTIYF. In nucleotides, the CDR3 is TGTGCCAGCGCAACACAGGGCTCTGGAAACACCATATATTTT.

The chain employs TRBV7-9 and TRBJ2-7; TRBD1 agrees at 7 bases. The trim removed 4 bases at V and 2 bases at J, leaving 8 bases unmatched. Germline V CDR1 and CDR2: SEHNR, FQNEAQ (reference sequence). The CDR3 covers 15 residues. CDR3 sequence (DNA): TGTGCCAGCAGCTCAACTCGACAGGGAACCTACGAGCAGTACTTC. It translates to CASSSTRQGTYEQYF.

This chain connects TRBV5-1 to TRBJ1-2; TRBD1 matches at 11 bases. V dropped 5 bases and J dropped 7; count of bases not matched to a gene: 7. CDR3 size: 14 residues. The V gene's germline CDR1 is SGHRS and CDR2 YFSETQ. CDR3: CASSNGQGALGYTF. CDR3 nucleotides: TGCGCCAGCAGTAATGGACAGGGGGCGCTTGGCTACACCTTC.

The chain recombines TRBV5-4 with TRBJ2-7; 8 bases match TRBD2. From germline, CDR1 is SGHNT and CDR2 YYREEE (reference sequence). V lost 4 bases, J lost 5 bases, and 11 bases stayed unmatched. The CDR3 is made up of 15 amino acids. CDR3 protein: CASSPGPTGGHEQYF. The CDR3 DNA reads as TGTGCCAGCAGCCCGGGACCGACGGGAGGGCACGAGCAGTACTTC. Variable domain in full (rest from reference TRBV5-4 and TRBJ2-7): ETGVTQSPTHLIKTRGQQVTLRCSSQSGHNTVSWYQQALGQGPQFIFQYYREEENGRGNFPPRFSGLQFPNYSSELNVNALELDDSALYLCASSPGPTGGHEQYFGPGTRLTVT.

The chain combines TRBV6-6 with TRBJ2-7, with D possibly matching TRBD2 (6 bases). Germline assignment: CDR1 MNHNY and CDR2 SVGAGI (reference sequence). The CDR3 runs to 15 residues. Trimming pared 2 bases from V and 0 bases from J, leaving 11 bases between. The DNA for the CDR3 is TGTGCCAGCAGTTACAATGCGGGACTCTCCTACGAGCAGTACTTC. Encoded protein: CASSYNAGLSYEQYF.

The chain links TRBV7-8 to TRBJ2-7; 8 nucleotides match TRBD1. Germline CDR1 and CDR2: SGHVS and FQNEAQ. The CDR3 totals 15 residues. The trim removed 1 base at V and 4 bases at J, leaving 6 bases unmatched. For the CDR3, the DNA is TGTGCCAGCAGCTTAGGAACCAGGGGGCCTTACGAGCAGTACTTC. Residues: CASSLGTRGPYEQYF.